The rows below give T cell receptor beta chains drawn from one sample of a study of shared clonotypes between healthy human individuals. Using immunoSEQ multiplex PCR, the repertoire was profiled, and TCRdb retains in-frame clones only, with some absent. This table has a few million clones, over 85% appearing once. The sample consisted of naive CD4+ T cells sorted from blood. These receptors all come from a young man in good health. CDR3s include the opening cysteine and the closing phenylalanine or tryptophan. D genes are given only for firm matches.

d_call j_call v_call cdr3_nt cdr3_aa
TRBD1 TRBJ1-1 TRBV10-2 TGCGCCAGCAAGTTCACAGGGGTGAACACTGAAGCTTTCTTT CASKFTGVNTEAFF
NA TRBJ1-1 TRBV5-1 TGCGCCAGCAGCTTGGCCGGGGGGCCGACCACTGAAGCTTTCTTT CASSLAGGPTTEAFF
TRBD1 TRBJ2-7 TRBV27 TGTGCCAGCTGGGACAGAGCCTACGAGCAGTACTTC CASWDRAYEQYF
NA TRBJ2-7 TRBV25-1 TGTGCCAGCAGTGAAGAACTAGGAACCTACGAGCAGTACTTC CASSEELGTYEQYF
TRBD2 TRBJ2-1 TRBV6-1 TGTGCCAGTACCCTAGCGGGAATTGGTAATGAGCAGTTCTTC CASTLAGIGNEQFF
TRBD1 TRBJ1-1 TRBV7-8 TGTGCCAGCAGCTTAGCGGACAGGGGAGAAGGGACTGAAGCTTTCTTT CASSLADRGEGTEAFF
NA TRBJ1-5 TRBV18 TGTGCCAGCGGGGACGAGAATCAGCCCCAGCATTTT CASGDENQPQHF
TRBD1 TRBJ1-2 TRBV5-6 TGTGCCAGCAGCTTGTACGGGACAGGGGGATATGGCTACACCTTC CASSLYGTGGYGYTF
NA TRBJ1-3 TRBV6-6 TGTGCCAGCAGCGACAGGTTTGGAAACACCATATATTTT CASSDRFGNTIYF
NA TRBJ1-1 TRBV6-6 TGTGCCAGCAGTTACTCTGGGACAAAGGGGACTTTCTTT CASSYSGTKGTFF
NA TRBJ2-1 TRBV27 TGTGCCAGCAGGAGACAAGGCGGTGAGCAGTTCTTC CASRRQGGEQFF
TRBD1 TRBJ1-2 TRBV19 TGTGCCAGTAGTCACGGAGACAGGGTAGGTCGTGGCTACACCTTC CASSHGDRVGRGYTF
NA TRBJ2-5 TRBV5-1 TGCGCCAGCAGCTTGGAGGGTAGCCAAGAGACCCAGTACTTC CASSLEGSQETQYF
NA TRBJ2-5 TRBV11-2 TGTGCCAGCAGCACGATGTGGGGGACCCAAGAGACCCAGTACTTC CASSTMWGTQETQYF
TRBD2 TRBJ2-1 TRBV7-9 TGTGCCAGCAGCTTAGTTGCGGGAGGTTTTAATGAGCAGTTCTTC CASSLVAGGFNEQFF
NA TRBJ2-7 TRBV29-1 TGCAGCGTATGTGGGGTGGTAGGCCCCTACGAGCAGTACTTC CSVCGVVGPYEQYF
NA TRBJ1-2 TRBV28 TGTGCCAGCAGTTCTCCCCAGGGTGCTAACTATGGCTACACCTTC CASSSPQGANYGYTF
NA TRBJ2-2 TRBV27 TGTGCCAGCAGTCTAAGGGACCAGAACACCGGGGAGCTGTTTTTT CASSLRDQNTGELFF
NA TRBJ2-5 TRBV30 TGTGCCTGGAGTCCCTCTTATCGACAGACCCAGTACTTC CAWSPSYRQTQYF
NA TRBJ1-2 TRBV9 TGTGCCAGCAGCCCCCGAGGGAACTATGGCTACACCTTC CASSPRGNYGYTF
NA TRBJ1-1 TRBV6-5 TGTGCCAGCAGTAGCCTAAGAGGGACTGAAGCTTTCTTT CASSSLRGTEAFF
NA TRBJ2-1 TRBV5-4 TGTGCCAGCAGCCCAGGCGGAGCCTACAATGAGCAGTTCTTC CASSPGGAYNEQFF